Listed here is a single TCR beta chain. Its target is not known. This sample is part of a study of cytomegalovirus exposure and HLA in healthy donors. Overall study findings and caveats: Upon later analysis, HLA-associated TCR beta chains proved more clonally expanded than other, equally common chains. Most TCR sequences proved rare, with some public TCRs found in many donors.

PCR amplification relied on 60 Vbeta primers (plus 13 Jbeta primers). Method: immunoSEQ multiplex PCR; TCRdb's copy keeps in-frame clones and lacks some. The sample carries 150,000 to 200,000 clones, around 79% recorded once. Sample: PBMCs. This sequence was found in a woman in her 40s in good health and CMV-seropositive.

CDR3 sequence: CASSQGASVLDTEAFF. As DNA, the CDR3 is TGCGCCAGCAGCCAAGGGGCCTCGGTCTTGGACACTGAAGCTTTCTTT. The chain uses TRBV4-1 and TRBJ1-1, with no clear D. Trimming cost V 1 base and J 3 bases, with 15 bases left between them. The germline V gene has CDR1 MGHRA and CDR2 YSYEKL. CDR3 size: 16 residues.